The 4 T cell receptor beta chains below were found in one sample sequenced in a study of cytomegalovirus exposure and HLA in healthy donors. The PCR made use of 60 Vbeta and 13 Jbeta primers. The repertoire was sequenced with immunoSEQ multiplex PCR; TCRdb's copy has only in-frame clones and lacks some. Listed are some 34,000 clones; under 4.5% falls within the top ten. The specimen sequenced was PBMCs. The receptors derive from a man aged 35 to 55 in good health and CMV-seronegative.

The CDR3 nucleotides are TGTGCCAGCAGCTTATTGAGGCTAGGACAGAAAGCTTTCTTT. Amino acid sequence: CASSLLRLGQKAFF. This chain links TRBV7-8 with TRBJ1-1; perhaps TRBD1 as D (6 bases). The CDR3 has 14 residues. Germline-derived CDR1 and CDR2 are SGHVS and FQNEAQ. Trimming pared 2 bases from V and 9 bases from J, leaving 16 bases between.

The chain has TRBV7-9 and TRBJ1-5; D remains unclear. Germline V lookup: CDR1 SEHNR, CDR2 FQNEAQ (reference sequence). V was cut by 5 bases and J by 0 bases, with 20 bases left in between. The CDR3 is made up of 18 amino acids. The CDR3 reads CASSTSSGGGDSNQPQHF. The CDR3 coding sequence is TGTGCCAGCAGCACCTCCTCCGGTGGCGGAGATAGCAATCAGCCCCAGCATTTT. Filled out from reference TRBV7-9 and TRBJ1-5, the complete variable domain reads DTGVSQNPRHKITKRGQNVTFRCDPISEHNRLYWYRQTLGQGPEFLTYFQNEAQLEKSRLLSDRFSAERPKGSFSTLEIQRTEQGDSAMYLCASSTSSGGGDSNQPQHFGDGTRLSIL.

The chain links TRBV5-1 to TRBJ2-5, with 7 bases that match TRBD2. The CDR3 covers 16 residues. With V trimmed by 1 base and J by 0 bases, 6 bases remained unmatched. Per the germline V gene, CDR1 is SGHRS and CDR2 is YFSETQ. CDR3 in amino acids: CASSLWASGYQETQYF. CDR3 DNA: TGCGCCAGCAGCTTGTGGGCTAGCGGCTACCAAGAGACCCAGTACTTC. The variable domain in full, completed from reference TRBV5-1 and TRBJ2-5, reads KAGVTQTPRYLIKTRGQQVTLSCSPISGHRSVSWYQQTPGQGLQFLFEYFSETQRNKGNFPGRFSGRQFSNSRSEMNVSTLELGDSALYLCASSLWASGYQETQYFGPGTRLLVL.

This chain links TRBV5-1 with TRBJ1-2; 7 nucleotides line up with TRBD1. V was pared by 4 bases and J by 2 bases, with 2 bases of the junction left unmatched. Germline V gene sequence: CDR1 SGHRS, CDR2 YFSETQ. CDR3 length: 13 amino acids. In DNA, the CDR3 is TGCGCCAGCAGCACGGGACAGAACTATGGCTACACCTTC. Translation: CASSTGQNYGYTF.